Sequencing of this T cell receptor beta chain was carried out in a study of CD8+ T cells in alopecia areata. Overall study results and limits: Sequencing of scalp tissue also captures the resident alphabeta T cells of normal skin. Normal scalp showed lower clonality than lesional scalp, especially alopecia totalis/universalis.

Starting from PBMCs, sorting isolated CD4+ and CD8+ T cells. Investigators isolated RNA and reverse transcribed it into cDNA to act as the sequencing template. Profiling relied on immunoSEQ multiplex PCR, and the TCRdb table lists in-frame clones only, not all of them. The profile shows approximately 150,000 clones, 62% of them singletons. From germline, CDR1 is SQVTM and CDR2 ANQGSEA. The V end lost 3 bases, the J end lost 7 bases, and 13 bases lay between the germline ends. This CDR3 is built from 13 residues. About this clone: Antigen specificity is unknown.

Sequenced sample: CD8+ T cells sorted from blood. The TCR originated in a human donor in good health. The rearrangement uses TRBV29-1 and TRBJ2-4; the D is unclear. The CDR3 sequence: CSVDQENGNIQYF. The DNA for the CDR3 is TGCAGCGTTGATCAGGAAAACGGGAACATTCAGTACTTC.